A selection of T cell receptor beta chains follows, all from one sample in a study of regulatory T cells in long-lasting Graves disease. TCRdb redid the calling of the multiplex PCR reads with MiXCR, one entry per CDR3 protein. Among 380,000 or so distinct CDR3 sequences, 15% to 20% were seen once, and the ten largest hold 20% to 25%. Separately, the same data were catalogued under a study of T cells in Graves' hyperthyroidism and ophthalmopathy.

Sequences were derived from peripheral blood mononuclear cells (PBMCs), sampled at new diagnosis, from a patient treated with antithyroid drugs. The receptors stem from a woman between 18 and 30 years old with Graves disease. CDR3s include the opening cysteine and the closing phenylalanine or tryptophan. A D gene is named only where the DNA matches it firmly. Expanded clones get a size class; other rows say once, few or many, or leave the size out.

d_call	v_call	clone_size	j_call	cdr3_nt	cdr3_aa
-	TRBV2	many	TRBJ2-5	TGTGCCAGTTCTGTGGACAGTGGGAGCCGAGAGACCCAGTACTTC	CASSVDSGSRETQYF
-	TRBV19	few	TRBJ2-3	TGTGCCAGTAGTATAGGCCTCCCGAGGGATACGCAGTATTTT	CASSIGLPRDTQYF
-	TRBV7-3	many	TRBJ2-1	TGTGCCAGCAGCTTTCGGGACTGGGATGAGCAGTTCTTC	CASSFRDWDEQFF
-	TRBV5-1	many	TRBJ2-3	TGCGCCAGCAGCTTGGGGAGGGGGCAAGGTACAGATACGCAGTATTTT	CASSLGRGQGTDTQYF
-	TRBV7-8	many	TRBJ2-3	TGTGCCAGCAGCGCGGGTCGGATAAGTACGCAGTATTTT	CASSAGRISTQYF
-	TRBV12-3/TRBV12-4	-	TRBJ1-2	TGTGCCAGCAGTCCCCCCACGAGGCCTTCCTATGGCTACACCTTC	CASSPPTRPSYGYTF
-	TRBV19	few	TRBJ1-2	TGTGCCAGTAGTAAAAGGACAGTCGGAGGCTACACCTTC	CASSKRTVGGYTF
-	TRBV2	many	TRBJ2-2	TGTGCCATCCAGGGTTCGGGACTCAGAAACACCGGGGAGCTGTTTTTT	CAIQGSGLRNTGELFF
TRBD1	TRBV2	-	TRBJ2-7	TGTGCCAGCAGCCTCGACAGGGGAATCCCCTACGAGCAGTACTTC	CASSLDRGIPYEQYF
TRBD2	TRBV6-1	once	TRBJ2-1	TGTGCCAGCACCTTTAGCGGGAACCTTAAGTTCTTC	CASTFSGNLKFF
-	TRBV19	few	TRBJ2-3	TGTGCCAGTAGTATAACTCCGGTTCGCACAGATACGCAGTATTTT	CASSITPVRTDTQYF
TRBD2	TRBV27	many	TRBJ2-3	TGTGCCAGCAGTTTATTGGGGGGGACTAGAGATACGCAGTATTTT	CASSLLGGTRDTQYF
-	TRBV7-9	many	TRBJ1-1	TGTGCCAGCAGCTTAGGTGGGGAATGGTCTGAAGCTTTCTTT	CASSLGGEWSEAFF
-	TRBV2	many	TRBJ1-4	TGTGCCAGCAGTGAAGCTCAGGGAGGCTGGGAAAAACTGTTTTTT	CASSEAQGGWEKLFF
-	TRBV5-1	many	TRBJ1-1	TGCGCCAGCAGCTTGGAGGGGGGGAGGACTGAAGCTTTCTTT	CASSLEGGRTEAFF
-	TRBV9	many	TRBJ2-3	TGTGCCAGCAGCGTAGCTGGGTCTCTGGTGGCAGATACGCAGTATTTT	CASSVAGSLVADTQYF
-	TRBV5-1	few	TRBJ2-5	TGCGCCAGCATCCGGGGTGGCAGGGGCCAAGAGACCCAGTACTTC	CASIRGGRGQETQYF
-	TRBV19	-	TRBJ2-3	TGTGCCAGTAGTAAGGAACCTAGCACAGATACGCAGTATTTT	CASSKEPSTDTQYF
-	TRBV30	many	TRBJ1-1	TGTGCCTGGAGTGAGGGACTCGGTTCTACTGAAGCTTTCTTT	CAWSEGLGSTEAFF
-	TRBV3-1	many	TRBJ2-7	TGTGCCAGCAGCCCACGGGCGACCTACGAGCAGTACTTC	CASSPRATYEQYF
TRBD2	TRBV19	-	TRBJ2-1	TGTGCCAGTAGTATCAATAGCGGGGGCCTGGGGTCCTACAATGAGCAGTTCTTC	CASSINSGGLGSYNEQFF
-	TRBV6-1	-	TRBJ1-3	TGTGCCAGCAGTAGCACCCGACAGGCGGGAAACACCATATATTTT	CASSSTRQAGNTIYF
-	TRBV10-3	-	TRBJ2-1	TGTGCCACATGGCGGGGTGTACGCAATGAGCAGTTCTTC	CATWRGVRNEQFF
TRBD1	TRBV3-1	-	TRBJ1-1	TGTGCCAGCAGCAAGGGACAGGGTAATGCTGAAGCTTTCTTT	CASSKGQGNAEAFF
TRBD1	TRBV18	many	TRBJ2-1	TGTGCCAGCTCACCTGGGACAGTAACCTACAATGAGCAGTTCTTC	CASSPGTVTYNEQFF
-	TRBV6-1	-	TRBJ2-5	TGTGCCAGCAGTACCAGGGCCGGGGAGACCGGTGAGACCCAGTACTTC	CASSTRAGETGETQYF
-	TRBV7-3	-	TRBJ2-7	TGTGCCAGCAGCTTAAGCGCCAACTCCTACGAGCAGTACTTC	CASSLSANSYEQYF
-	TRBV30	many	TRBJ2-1	TGTGCCTGGAGTGGGCGGAGCGGGTATCAAGAGCAGTTCTTC	CAWSGRSGYQEQFF
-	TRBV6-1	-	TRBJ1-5	TGTGCCAGCAGTGGCCACAGGTTACAGCCCCAGCATTTT	CASSGHRLQPQHF
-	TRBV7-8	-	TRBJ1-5	TGTGCCAGCAGCTTAACGGACGTTAGCAATCAGCCCCAGCATTTT	CASSLTDVSNQPQHF
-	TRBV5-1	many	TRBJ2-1	TGCGCCAGCAGCCCCAGGCCAGGGCGGGACAATGAGCAGTTCTTC	CASSPRPGRDNEQFF
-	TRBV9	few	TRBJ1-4	TGTGCCAGCAGCGTAGACGAATTTGCTACGCTGTTTTTT	CASSVDEFATLFF
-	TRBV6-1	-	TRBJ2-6	TGTGCCAGCAGTCCCCGGGCCTCTGGGGCCAACGTCCTGACTTTC	CASSPRASGANVLTF
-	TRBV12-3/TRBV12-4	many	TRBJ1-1	TGTGCCAGCAGTCCGATGACAGGTCGAAGCACTGAAGCTTTCTTT	CASSPMTGRSTEAFF
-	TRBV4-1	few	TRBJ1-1	TGCGCCAGCAGCCAACCGCTAGGTTCTGGAGCTTTCTTT	CASSQPLGSGAFF
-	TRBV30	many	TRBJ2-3	TGTGCCTGGAGCCTAGGTAGGAGGAACACAGATACGCAGTATTTT	CAWSLGRRNTDTQYF
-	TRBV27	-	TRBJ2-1	TGTGCCAGCAGTTACGGGGGACAGACCAATGAGCAGTTCTTC	CASSYGGQTNEQFF
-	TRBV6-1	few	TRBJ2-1	TGTGCCAGCTTAAAAGGGACCGACAATGAGCAGTTCTTC	CASLKGTDNEQFF
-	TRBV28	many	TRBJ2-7	TGTGCCAGCAGTTTAGCCCAAGGGGGTACCTACGAGCAGTACTTC	CASSLAQGGTYEQYF
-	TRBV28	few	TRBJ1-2	TGTGCCAGCAGTTTTCGAGCAGGCTACACCTTC	CASSFRAGYTF
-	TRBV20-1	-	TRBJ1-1	TGCAGTGCTAGCTACCCGAACACTGAAGCTTTCTTT	CSASYPNTEAFF
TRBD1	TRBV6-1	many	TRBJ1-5	TGTGCCAGCATCACAAAAGGACAGGGGGTCAGTCAGCCCCAGCATTTT	CASITKGQGVSQPQHF
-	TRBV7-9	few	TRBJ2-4	TGTGCCAGCAGCCGTGGCGACCGGAGCTATGACATTCAGTACTTC	CASSRGDRSYDIQYF
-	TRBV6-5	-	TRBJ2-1	TGTGCCAGCAGTTACTTTAGGGGGGGGGCCGGGTTCCATGAGCAGTTCTTC	CASSYFRGGAGFHEQFF
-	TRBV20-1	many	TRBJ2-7	TGCAGTGCTAGAGCTGACGCTTTCTACGAGCAGTACTTC	CSARADAFYEQYF
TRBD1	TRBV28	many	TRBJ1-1	TGTGCCAGCAGCCCCAGGAGGGGGCGCAACACTGAAGCTTTCTTT	CASSPRRGRNTEAFF
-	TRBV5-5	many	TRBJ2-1	TGTGCCAGCAGCTTAGGCGTTACCAATGAGCAGTTCTTC	CASSLGVTNEQFF
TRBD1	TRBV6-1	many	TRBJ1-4	TGTGCCAGCAGTCCCCTTAGGGGGCGGGGGGGCGAAAAACTGTTTTTT	CASSPLRGRGGEKLFF
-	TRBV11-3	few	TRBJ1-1	TGTGCCAGCAGCTTAACGAGGGTGGGTAATAGGATTGTCGGCACTGAAGCTTTCTTT	CASSLTRVGNRIVGTEAFF
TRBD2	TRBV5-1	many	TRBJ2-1	TGCGCCAGCAGCTACTTTAGCGGGGGGTTGGAAAATGAGCAGTTCTTC	CASSYFSGGLENEQFF
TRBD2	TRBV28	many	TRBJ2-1	TGTGCCAGCAGTTTCGGACTAGCGCTAAACAATGAGCAGTTCTTC	CASSFGLALNNEQFF
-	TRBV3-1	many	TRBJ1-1	TGTGCCAGCTCCCCCTCCATGAACACTGAAGCTTTCTTT	CASSPSMNTEAFF
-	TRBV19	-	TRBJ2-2	TGTGCCAGTAGTCCCCTAATAAACACCGGGGAGCTGTTTTTT	CASSPLINTGELFF
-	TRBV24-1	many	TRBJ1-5	TGTGCCACCAGTGTCCCGGGACAAGAAGATAGCAATCAGCCCCAGCATTTT	CATSVPGQEDSNQPQHF